The 29 T cell receptor beta chains listed next were all sequenced from one sample in a study of long-term antiretroviral therapy in people with HIV. Sequencing used immunoSEQ v3.0 at survey level. Data came from immunoSEQ multiplex PCR; TCRdb stores just in-frame clones and leaves some out. The data hold 17,000 or so clones, with over 75% observed a single time. The specimen comprised unsorted PBMCs, sampled 4.2 years after starting antiretroviral therapy. Receptors were obtained from a man aged 50 or older with HIV.

The rearrangement links TRBV30 to TRBJ2-7; D perhaps matches TRBD1 (6 bases). V gave up 2 bases and J gave up 0 bases, with 11 bases separating them. Germline CDR1 GTSNPN, CDR2 SVGIG (reference sequence). The CDR3 sequence is 14 residues long. In nucleotides, the CDR3 is TGTGCCTGGAGTAGGGGGACACCCTCCTACGAGCAGTACTTC. Protein product: CAWSRGTPSYEQYF.

The table lists this clone with a count of one. J is TRBJ2-7 and V is TRBV5-4; D gene uncertain. This CDR3 contains 16 residues. CDR1 is SGHNT, CDR2 YYREEE, per germline (reference sequence). V was shortened by 0 bases and J by 2 bases, with 15 bases between the two germline ends. Here the CDR3 DNA reads TGTGCCAGCAGCTTGGCCACGTCATTTAAGACCTACGAGCAGTACTTC. It codes for CASSLATSFKTYEQYF.

This chain connects TRBV21-1 to TRBJ1-6; the table's D call, TRBD1, was not checked against the DNA. TRBV21-1 is annotated as a pseudogene. CDR3 length equals 16 residues. CDR3 amino acids: CASSIGTGFYNSPLHF. The DNA of the CDR3 is TGTGCCAGCAGCATCGGGACAGGATTCTATAATTCACCCCTCCACTTT.

The rearrangement links TRBV6-1 to TRBJ1-1; D possibly corresponds to TRBD1 (6 bases). V lost 6 bases and J lost 3, with 17 bases in between. Per germline, CDR1 MNHNS and CDR2 SASEGT. The CDR3 is 15 amino acids. Here the CDR3 DNA reads TGTGCCAGCAGGGCGTTGGGGGGCGGGCACACTGAAGCTTTCTTT. This gives the protein CASRALGGGHTEAFF.

This clone has only one observation. The CDR3 DNA is TGTGCCAGCAGCCCCCGCGGGGGGTCGTACACCGGGGAGCTGTTTTTT. Its protein is CASSPRGGSYTGELFF. The chain links TRBV9 to TRBJ2-2, with TRBD2 matching 8 bases. The V and J ends lost 4 bases and 3 bases, in that order; junction bases with no gene match: 8. The germline V gene encodes CDR1 SGDLS and CDR2 YYNGEE. The CDR3 has 16 residues.

A single count supports this clone. V is TRBV7-2 and J is TRBJ2-6; the D is unclear. Germline assignment: CDR1 SGHTA and CDR2 FQGNSA. This CDR3 spans 15 amino acids. Deletions cut 7 bases from V and 0 bases from J, with 10 bases between. CDR3 protein: CASTVSSSGANVLTF. The CDR3 coding sequence is TGTGCCAGCACCGTTAGTAGCTCTGGGGCCAACGTCCTGACTTTC.

The rearrangement joins TRBV29-1 to TRBJ1-1; 7 bases map to TRBD1. This CDR3 contains 12 residues. After removal of 7 bases from V and 4 bases from J, the junction contained 6 bases not matched to a gene. Germline CDR1 and CDR2: SQVTM and ANQGSEA. Written as DNA, the CDR3 is TGCAGCGCCCGACAGGGAAGCACTGAAGCTTTCTTT. Translated, it gives CSARQGSTEAFF.

The rearrangement links TRBV9 to TRBJ2-3; maybe TRBD2 (6 bases). The ends were cut back, 2 bases at V and 2 bases at J, with 12 bases in the middle. Germline V gene lookup returns CDR1 SGDLS and CDR2 YYNGEE. The CDR3 length is 15 residues. In DNA form, the CDR3 reads TGTGCCAGCAGCGTGGAGGGGTCTAACACAGATACGCAGTATTTT. It specifies CASSVEGSNTDTQYF. The variable domain in full, with the rest retrieved from reference TRBV9 and TRBJ2-3, is DSGVTQTPKHLITATGQRVTLRCSPRSGDLSVYWYQQSLDQGLQFLIQYYNGEERAKGNILERFSAQQFPDLHSELNLSSLELGDSALYFCASSVEGSNTDTQYFGPGTRLTVL.

The gene calls are TRBV18 and TRBJ2-6, with D unclear. The V end was cut by 0 bases, the J end by 7 bases, with 13 bases between. The CDR3 consists of 16 residues. In germline, CDR1 is KGHSH, CDR2 LQKENI. The CDR3 loop is CASSPPNFGGANVLTF. The CDR3 DNA reads TGTGCCAGCTCACCACCGAACTTCGGTGGAGCCAACGTCCTGACTTTC.

This clone came up once. CDR3 bases: TGTGCCTGGAGGGACAGGGGGGGGACTGAAGCTTTCTTT. Translating gives CAWRDRGGTEAFF. The chain carries TRBV30 and TRBJ1-1; 10 nucleotides match TRBD1. The ends lost 3 bases at V and 5 bases at J; junction bases unmatched: 3. The CDR3 consists of 13 residues. Germline V gives CDR1 GTSNPN, CDR2 SVGIG (reference sequence).

This chain links TRBV19 with TRBJ1-5; no definite D call. The V end lost 3 bases, the J end lost 1 base, and 10 bases lay between the germline ends. CDR3 length equals 15 residues. The germline gives CDR1 LNHDA, CDR2 SQIVND (reference sequence). Written as DNA, the CDR3 is TGTGCCAGTAGTATGCCTGCCTTCAGCAATCAGCCCCAGCATTTT. Amino acid sequence: CASSMPAFSNQPQHF. Combining the CDR3 with reference TRBV19 and TRBJ1-5 gives the whole variable domain DGGITQSPKYLFRKEGQNVTLSCEQNLNHDAMYWYRQDPGQGLRLIYYSQIVNDFQKGDIAEGYSVSREKKESFPLTVTSAQKNPTAFYLCASSMPAFSNQPQHFGDGTRLSIL.

V is TRBV11-2 and J is TRBJ1-1; D is possibly TRBD1 (6 bases). Trimming removed 5 bases at V and 0 bases at J, with 22 bases between. CDR1 and CDR2 from the germline V gene are SGHAT and FQNNGV. This CDR3 has 18 amino acids. The CDR3 reads CASSAYYGQKILNTEAFF. The CDR3 nucleotides read TGTGCCAGCAGCGCCTACTATGGACAGAAGATACTGAACACTGAAGCTTTCTTT.

This clone occurred once. This sequence joins TRBV6-1 and TRBJ1-1; the match to TRBD1 covers 10 bases. The CDR3 loop spans 13 amino acids. Germline trimming cut 4 bases from V and 5 bases from J; bases unmatched to any gene: 1. CDR1 is MNHNS and CDR2 is SASEGT in the germline V gene. The CDR3 DNA sequence: TGTGCCAGCAGTGGGGACAGGGGTACTGAAGCTTTCTTT. It encodes CASSGDRGTEAFF.

Comment on this clone: At the DNA level, this CDR3 is encoded by other sequences in the same sample as well. The chain recombines TRBV6-1 with TRBJ2-7; 12 bases fit TRBD1. This CDR3 has 14 residues. CDR1 is MNHNS and CDR2 is SASEGT in the germline V gene. J gave up 4 bases and V 3 bases, and 1 base lay outside the gene matches. The CDR3 loop is CASSEGQGAYEQYF. CDR3 nucleotides: TGTGCCAGCAGTGAGGGACAGGGGGCTTACGAGCAGTACTTC.

The V call is TRBV11-2, the J call TRBJ2-7; 7 nucleotides align to TRBD1. Germline-derived CDR1 and CDR2 are SGHAT and FQNNGV. With V trimmed by 4 bases and J by 3 bases, 3 bases remained unmatched. There are 13 residues in the CDR3. CDR3 sequence reads: CASSSYRGYEQYF. The CDR3, as DNA: TGTGCCAGCAGCTCTTACAGGGGCTACGAGCAGTACTTC.

The J gene is TRBJ2-1, the V gene TRBV18; D is possibly TRBD1 or TRBD2 (5 bases each). CDR3 size: 15 residues. V lost 4 bases and J lost 3, with 13 bases in between. Germline CDR1 KGHSH, CDR2 LQKENI. This CDR3 is CASSRDRDGYNEQFF. CDR3 sequence (DNA): TGTGCCAGCTCACGCGACCGGGACGGCTACAATGAGCAGTTCTTC.

V and J are TRBV19 and TRBJ2-7, with TRBD1 identical over 7 bases. V lost 6 bases and J lost 3; bases outside the gene matches: 11. The CDR3 spans 15 residues. The V gene's germline CDR1 is LNHDA and CDR2 SQIVND (reference sequence). CDR3 in amino acids: CASSPRQGRVYEQYF. Here the CDR3 DNA reads TGTGCCAGTAGCCCCCGACAGGGAAGGGTCTACGAGCAGTACTTC.

This rearrangement joins TRBV6-6 to TRBJ1-1; a possible D gene is TRBD1 (6 bases). The germline V and J ends were trimmed by 1 base and 3 bases, with 12 bases remaining between them. The germline V gene encodes CDR1 MNHNY and CDR2 SVGAGI (reference sequence). CDR3 length: 15 residues. The CDR3 coding sequence is TGTGCCAGCAGTTACTTACAGGGCACCGACACTGAAGCTTTCTTT. Protein product: CASSYLQGTDTEAFF.

The chain has TRBV7-6 and TRBJ2-5; D perhaps matches TRBD2 (5 bases). CDR1 and CDR2 from the germline V gene are SGHVS and FNYEAQ. The CDR3 sequence is 13 residues long. Deletions cut 5 bases from V and 5 bases from J, with 12 bases between. Written as DNA, the CDR3 is TGTGCCAGCAGCCCACGGACTTGGGAGACCCAGTACTTC. This translates into CASSPRTWETQYF.

For the CDR3, the DNA is TGTGCCAGCAGCTGGGACGTCGGAGATCAGCCCCAGCATTTT. Protein product: CASSWDVGDQPQHF. This chain links TRBV7-2 with TRBJ1-5; maybe TRBD1 (5 bases). V was pared by 4 bases and J by 5 bases, with 12 bases between. Per germline, CDR1 SGHTA and CDR2 FQGNSA. This CDR3 is 14 amino acids long.

The chain joins TRBV7-3 to TRBJ2-3, with D possibly TRBD2 on 6 matching bases. With 2 bases removed from V and 5 bases from J, the gap between germline ends came to 14 bases. CDR1 and CDR2 (germline): SGHTA, FQGTGA. This CDR3 contains 15 residues. The CDR3: CASSLGTALGDTQYF. CDR3 DNA: TGTGCCAGCAGCTTAGGGACTGCGCTGGGAGATACGCAGTATTTT.

V gene TRBV9 combines with J gene TRBJ2-1, with TRBD1 as a possible D gene (5 bases). The CDR3 loop spans 16 amino acids. Trimming pared 0 bases from V and 6 bases from J, leaving 16 bases between. Germline CDR1 is SGDLS and CDR2 is YYNGEE. CDR3 in amino acids: CASSVASGSGANEQFF. The DNA of the CDR3 is TGTGCCAGCAGCGTAGCGTCAGGGTCTGGGGCCAATGAGCAGTTCTTC.

This clone occurred once. The CDR3 reads CASSQSQAYAFSNTEAFF. The CDR3 nucleotides read TGTGCCAGTAGTCAATCGCAGGCCTATGCCTTCTCGAACACTGAAGCTTTCTTT. This sequence joins TRBV19 and TRBJ1-1; D remains ambiguous. V was trimmed by 5 bases and J by 1 base, leaving 23 bases between them. Germline CDR1 reads LNHDA; CDR2 reads SQIVND (reference sequence). The CDR3 covers 18 residues.

The CDR3 reads CAIKGTTGAKNTEAFF. CDR3 nucleotides: TGTGCCATCAAGGGAACGACAGGGGCAAAGAACACTGAAGCTTTCTTT. This sequence joins TRBV10-3 and TRBJ1-1; TRBD1 matches 8 bases. The CDR3 spans 16 residues. Trimming took 7 bases from V and 1 from J; bases not matched to a gene: 11. Looked up from germline, CDR1 is ENHRY and CDR2 is SYGVKD.

This clone appeared a single time. The genes are TRBV7-7 and TRBJ2-2; D ambiguous. V gave up 8 bases and J gave up 4 bases, with 8 bases separating them. Germline CDR1 SSHAT, CDR2 FNYEAQ (reference sequence). The CDR3 contains 12 residues. CDR3 nucleotide sequence: TGTGCCAGCCGGGCTTCCACCGGGGAGCTGTTTTTT. Encoded protein: CASRASTGELFF.

The J gene is TRBJ2-7, the V gene TRBV14; D not certain. Trimming removed 4 bases from V and 2 bases from J, with 12 bases in between. The CDR3 has 14 residues. From germline, CDR1 is SGHDN and CDR2 FVKESK. The CDR3 sequence: CASSLSEDAYEQYF. CDR3 bases: TGTGCCAGCAGCCTAAGTGAGGATGCCTACGAGCAGTACTTC.

The DNA for the CDR3 is TGTGCCAGCAGCCGCGTGGAGGGGAAAAGCTCCTACAATGAGCAGTTCTTC. This gives the protein CASSRVEGKSSYNEQFF. The V gene is TRBV5-6, the J gene TRBJ2-1, with D possibly being TRBD2 (6 bases). CDR3 length: 17 residues. Germline loops: CDR1 SGHDT, CDR2 YYEEEE. Trimming took off 4 bases at V and 0 bases at J, with 17 bases between the two ends.

The V call is TRBV7-9, the J call TRBJ2-6; TRBD1 is a possible D gene (7 bases). CDR3 length: 16 amino acids. Germline lookup yields CDR1 SEHNR and CDR2 FQNEAQ (reference sequence). Trimming took 5 bases from V and 2 from J, leaving 13 bases between them. In nucleotides, the CDR3 is TGTGCCAGCAGCCAGACCAGGGGGGCTGGGGCCAACGTCCTGACTTTC. This codes for CASSQTRGAGANVLTF.

The chain employs TRBV29-1 and TRBJ1-2; D is undetermined. Per the germline V gene, CDR1 is SQVTM and CDR2 is ANQGSEA. V lost 8 bases and J 5 bases, leaving 18 bases between the germline ends. CDR3 size: 13 residues. The CDR3: CSFAHVEKYGYTF. The CDR3 DNA reads as TGCAGCTTCGCCCATGTAGAGAAGTATGGCTACACCTTC. Using reference TRBV29-1 and TRBJ1-2 for the parts outside the CDR3, the full variable domain is SAVISQKPSRDICQRGTSLTIQCQVDSQVTMMFWYRQQPGQSLTLIATANQGSEATYESGFVIDKFPISRPNLTFSTLTVSNMSPEDSSIYLCSFAHVEKYGYTFGSGTRLTVV.